This T cell receptor (beta chain) is from a study of blood T cell repertoires in COVID-19 (dated by TCRdb to about 2020). Study-level background: Collaborator samples came from the United States, Italy and Spain and covered acute and convalescent phases of COVID-19. Deeply sampled blood TCRbeta repertoires from subjects exposed to, actively infected with, or recovered from COVID-19 were included in the dataset. Sample metadata almost always included a de-identified subject ID, COVID-19 status, age in years and sex. The prospective study material was composed of cDNA or gDNA derived from T cells, B-cell-depleted T cells, or PBMCs. The samples were drawn from the first 160 participants of the ongoing ImmuneRACE study and from 1,254 subjects provided by 6 global collaborators. Where available, HLA class I and class II types were taken from metadata supplied by the sample provider and were not determined by assay-based typing. The repertoires were released in a freely available public database meant as a resource for research on the immune response to SARS-CoV-2. What the study reported, not specific to this receptor: Clinical and demographic metadata were provided uncurated, with the amount varying by source and participant.

In regard to this clone: The antigen this receptor binds is unknown. No base qualities exist here, and no much larger clone lies one base off it.

In Seattle, one collaborating source enrolled patients while the infection was active and tracked those patients longitudinally over the course of disease. The collaborating institutions used their own protocols to collect whole blood in K2EDTA tubes. For TCRbeta analysis, collaborators shipped samples in one of three forms: frozen whole blood, isolated PBMCs, or DNA extracted from either of those sample types. TCRbeta CDR3 regions were amplified from genomic DNA using the immunoSEQ Assay, a bias-controlled multiplex PCR. The study's processing was this. Nucleated cell counts per sample were estimated from amplification of reference gene primers within the assay. To quantify the absolute abundance of each unique TCRbeta CDR3 rearrangement, sequence reads were collapsed and filtered. Productive Simpson clonality was computed per sample as the square root of Simpson's diversity index over productive rearrangements. In TCRdb, the immuneACCESS table is reduced to in-frame sequences with V and J assigned. These tables do not hold every clone; where another copy was compared, an unresolved V gene accounts for under half, and the others remain unexplained. That table is the source of V, J and clone size, and D and trimming were worked out from the DNA. The table for this sample lists 200,000 to 250,000 clones; 80% to 85% of them were counted only once. The top ten hold roughly 8.2% of the sample.

Sequencing input: peripheral blood. The TCR was taken from a woman older than 75 with COVID-19, enrolled during active disease.

The base sequence is TGTGCCAGCGCGGGGGGCCCGAGGGGTGGCTACACCTTC. Translated, this is CASAGGPRGGYTF. The sequence links TRBV27 to TRBJ1-2; TRBD1 could be the D gene, as 6 bases match. The CDR3 spans 13 residues, from the cysteine through the phenylalanine. The retained sequence is limited to the CDR3, 39 bases, with the frame set at the first base. For CDR1 and CDR2, the germline V gene (reference sequence) lists MNHEY and SMNVEV. V drops 8 bases and J drops 7 bases, leaving 17 bases in between.